This T cell receptor beta chain was recovered during a study of tumor-infiltrating lymphocytes in oesophageal squamous cell carcinoma. This clonotype was seen repeatedly, ten times or more. Germline V gene lookup returns CDR1 SGHNT and CDR2 YYREEE (reference sequence). The CDR3 is made up of 16 amino acids. V dropped 4 bases and J dropped 0; count of bases not matched to a gene: 8. TCRdb re-called the PCR reads with MiXCR, one entry per CDR3 protein. Of roughly 21,000 distinct CDR3 sequences in the sample, under 40% were seen once. The rearrangement uses TRBV5-4 and TRBJ2-3; 7 nucleotides agree with TRBD2. Material: esophageal tumor tissue. This sequence originates from a male donor with esophageal squamous cell carcinoma. This CDR3 is CASSIPGTISTDTQYF. The CDR3 DNA sequence: TGTGCCAGCAGCATACCCGGGACTATTAGCACAGATACGCAGTATTTT.